Following are 24 T cell receptor beta chains from one sample sequenced in a study of T cell responses to AZD1222 COVID-19 vaccine. The repertoire was sequenced with immunoSEQ multiplex PCR; TCRdb's copy has only in-frame clones and lacks some. The sample lists roughly 150,000 clones, 90% to 95% occurring once. Sequences were derived from peripheral blood, sampled on day 0 of AZD1222 vaccination. These receptors came from an adult in good health.

This chain links TRBV28 with TRBJ1-3; 7 bases align to TRBD1. CDR1 MDHEN and CDR2 SYDVKM come from the germline V gene. Unmatched junction bases numbered 6, after V lost 4 bases and J lost 0 bases. This CDR3 spans 16 amino acids. The CDR3 coding sequence is TGTGCCAGCAGTTCGTCAGGGGGTGGCTCTGGAAACACCATATATTTT. Its translation is CASSSSGGGSGNTIYF.

J is TRBJ1-2 and V is TRBV29-1, with D possibly being TRBD1 (5 bases). This CDR3 spans 11 amino acids. The germline V and J ends were trimmed by 4 bases and 8 bases, with 11 bases remaining between them. The germline V gene encodes CDR1 SQVTM and CDR2 ANQGSEA. The CDR3 is CSVGGESGYTF. For the CDR3, the DNA is TGCAGCGTTGGAGGGGAATCGGGCTACACCTTC.

CDR3 in amino acids: CASSPSSIWETQYF. In DNA form, the CDR3 reads TGTGCCAGCAGCCCATCCAGTATCTGGGAGACCCAGTACTTC. V and J are TRBV7-9 and TRBJ2-5; no firm D call. CDR1 SEHNR and CDR2 FQNEAQ come from the germline V gene (reference sequence). Trimming removed 5 bases from V and 5 bases from J, with 15 bases in between. This CDR3 contains 14 residues.

This clone was counted between two and nine times. The V gene is TRBV5-1, the J gene TRBJ1-2, with D unresolved. The length of the CDR3 is 14 residues. Between the trimmed V and J ends, which lost 3 bases and 2 bases, there was a span of 11 bases. CDR1 is SGHRS, CDR2 YFSETQ, per germline. CDR3 region: CASSYQAANYGYTF. CDR3 DNA sequence: TGCGCCAGCAGCTACCAGGCAGCGAACTATGGCTACACCTTC.

This clone showed up just once. This chain joins TRBV5-1 and TRBJ2-1, with no clear D. The CDR3 runs to 14 residues. With 3 bases removed from V and 0 bases from J, the gap between germline ends came to 7 bases. The germline V gene encodes CDR1 SGHRS and CDR2 YFSETQ. CDR3 nucleotides: TGCGCCAGCAGCTCTCCGAGCTCCTACAATGAGCAGTTCTTC. Translating gives CASSSPSSYNEQFF. Variable domain in full (rest from reference TRBV5-1 and TRBJ2-1): KAGVTQTPRYLIKTRGQQVTLSCSPISGHRSVSWYQQTPGQGLQFLFEYFSETQRNKGNFPGRFSGRQFSNSRSEMNVSTLELGDSALYLCASSSPSSYNEQFFGPGTRLTVL.

J is TRBJ2-1 and V is TRBV6-5; tentatively, D is TRBD2 (5 bases). The CDR3 contains 15 residues. V dropped 7 bases and J dropped 5 bases, with 18 bases sitting between them. The germline CDR1 and CDR2 sequences are MNHEY and SVGAGI. In DNA, the CDR3 is TGTGCCAGCACGGGAAACCCCACCTACCACAATGAGCAGTTCTTC. Translation: CASTGNPTYHNEQFF.

This CDR3 reads CASTPSAGGNNEQFF. The CDR3, as DNA: TGCGCCAGCACCCCCAGTGCAGGGGGTAACAATGAGCAGTTCTTC. The gene calls are TRBV4-1 and TRBJ2-1; TRBD1 aligns across 7 bases. This CDR3 region has 15 residues. Looked up from germline, CDR1 is MGHRA and CDR2 is YSYEKL. The V segment lost 7 bases and the J segment 5 bases; nucleotides outside the gene matches: 11.

This chain's CDR3 is CASSYSRTGRPYEQYF. The CDR3 DNA reads TGTGCCAGCAGTTACTCGAGGACGGGGCGTCCCTACGAGCAGTACTTC. The chain recombines TRBV6-2 or TRBV6-3 with TRBJ2-7; D could derive from TRBD1 or TRBD2 (5 bases each). Trimming took 0 bases from V and 2 from J, leaving 14 bases between them. The CDR3 has 16 residues. From germline, CDR1 is MNHEY and CDR2 SVGEGT.

The chain employs TRBV27 and TRBJ2-1; 7 bases map to TRBD2. With 2 bases clipped from V and 6 bases from J, the junction kept 13 bases outside the gene matches. Germline-derived CDR1 and CDR2 are MNHEY and SMNVEV (reference sequence). The CDR3 has 17 residues. The CDR3 region has the DNA TGTGCCAGCAGTTTAAATTACGCGGGAGCCCCCGGCAATGAGCAGTTCTTC. It specifies CASSLNYAGAPGNEQFF.

This sequence joins TRBV4-1 and TRBJ1-2; D gene ambiguous. This CDR3 contains 12 residues. The V and J ends lost 3 bases and 4 bases respectively, with 6 bases between them. The germline CDR1 and CDR2 sequences are MGHRA and YSYEKL. The CDR3: CASSQEGYGYTF. The CDR3 region has the DNA TGCGCCAGCAGCCAGGAAGGCTATGGCTACACCTTC.

The chain links TRBV28 to TRBJ1-4; TRBD1 matches at 8 bases. The CDR3 sequence is 15 residues long. Germline CDR1 and CDR2: MDHEN and SYDVKM. Trimming at V came to 4 bases and at J to 8 bases, leaving 9 bases not matched to a gene. The chain's CDR3 is CASSSPRTGYEKLFF. As DNA, the CDR3 is TGTGCCAGCAGTTCCCCGCGGACAGGGTACGAAAAACTGTTTTTT.

J is TRBJ1-2 and V is TRBV28; TRBD1 might be the D (5 bases). V was cut by 3 bases and J by 3 bases, with 14 bases left in between. Germline CDR1 is MDHEN and CDR2 is SYDVKM. The CDR3 runs 15 residues. CDR3 residues: CASSLGRGTDYGYTF. Written as DNA, the CDR3 is TGTGCCAGCAGTTTGGGGCGGGGAACTGACTATGGCTACACCTTC.

The CDR3 bases are TGTGCCAGCAGTCGTACAAGCCCCGAAGCTTTCTTT. It yields the protein CASSRTSPEAFF. The chain joins TRBV12-3 or TRBV12-4 to TRBJ1-1; D is uncertain. Trimming stripped 5 bases from V and 8 bases from J, with 12 bases between. CDR3 length: 12 residues.

V usage is TRBV29-1 and J usage is TRBJ2-5; D not certain. CDR3 size: 12 residues. Germline loops: CDR1 SQVTM, CDR2 ANQGSEA. The V gene lost 5 bases and the J gene lost 2 bases, with 9 bases spanning the gap. The CDR3 protein is CSVRAAQETQYF. As DNA, the CDR3 is TGCAGCGTTCGAGCAGCTCAAGAGACCCAGTACTTC.

This CDR3 is CASSPPQGSYGYTF. The CDR3 nucleotides read TGTGCCAGCAGTCCGCCACAGGGAAGCTATGGCTACACCTTC. This sequence joins TRBV6-2 or TRBV6-3 and TRBJ1-2, with D perhaps matching TRBD1 (6 bases). V dropped 5 bases and J dropped 4 bases, with 14 bases sitting between them. CDR1 is MNHEY and CDR2 is SVGEGT in the germline V gene. This CDR3 comprises 14 residues.

This chain connects TRBV27 to TRBJ1-3, with D unresolved. Germline V gene lookup returns CDR1 MNHEY and CDR2 SMNVEV (reference sequence). This CDR3 spans 15 amino acids. Trimming took 5 bases from V and 0 from J, leaving 11 bases between them. CDR3 DNA sequence: TGTGCCAGCAGTCCGGCGAGAGTCTCTGGAAACACCATATATTTT. Its translation is CASSPARVSGNTIYF.

The gene calls are TRBV27 and TRBJ1-2; 9 positions agree with TRBD1. Looked up from germline, CDR1 is MNHEY and CDR2 is SMNVEV (reference sequence). There are 15 residues in the CDR3. The trim removed 5 bases at V and 8 bases at J, leaving 12 bases unmatched. This CDR3 is CASSPSGQGSRGYTF. The CDR3 bases are TGTGCCAGCAGTCCATCGGGACAGGGAAGCAGGGGCTACACCTTC.

The gene calls are TRBV6-6 and TRBJ1-3; D unclear. The V end was cut by 6 bases, the J end by 2 bases, with 11 bases between. The CDR3 spans 14 residues. Germline CDR1 and CDR2: MNHNY and SVGAGI (reference sequence). The CDR3 region is CASRNPEAGNTIYF. The CDR3 DNA sequence: TGTGCCAGCAGGAACCCGGAGGCTGGAAACACCATATATTTT.

The CDR3 reads CASSFSGTGQETQYF. CDR3 nucleotide sequence: TGTGCCAGCAGCTTTTCGGGGACAGGACAAGAGACCCAGTACTTC. The chain links TRBV7-2 to TRBJ2-5, with 8 positions matching TRBD1. The V gene end was trimmed by 3 bases and the J gene end by 2 bases; junction bases not matched to a gene: 5. Germline-derived CDR1 and CDR2 are SGHTA and FQGNSA. The CDR3 loop spans 15 amino acids.

The chain couples TRBV7-9 to TRBJ2-5; 7 bases agree with TRBD2. With 1 base clipped from V and 5 bases from J, the junction kept 4 bases outside the gene matches. The CDR3 has 14 amino acids. Germline V gene lookup returns CDR1 SEHNR and CDR2 FQNEAQ (reference sequence). The CDR3 region has the DNA TGTGCCAGCAGCTTAGGGGCGGGAGAGGAGACCCAGTACTTC. This gives the protein CASSLGAGEETQYF. Supplemented by reference TRBV7-9 and TRBJ2-5, the full variable domain reads DTGVSQNPRHKITKRGQNVTFRCDPISEHNRLYWYRQTLGQGPEFLTYFQNEAQLEKSRLLSDRFSAERPKGSFSTLEIQRTEQGDSAMYLCASSLGAGEETQYFGPGTRLLVL.

Comments on this clone: The same CDR3 is also encoded by other DNA sequences in this sample. The rearrangement joins TRBV19 to TRBJ1-1; D perhaps matches TRBD1 (5 bases). Germline V gives CDR1 LNHDA, CDR2 SQIVND (reference sequence). The length of the CDR3 is 13 residues. Trimming removed 3 bases at V and 1 base at J, with 6 bases between. The CDR3 DNA follows: TGTGCCAGTAGTATCGGGGCGAACACTGAAGCTTTCTTT. As protein: CASSIGANTEAFF. The complete variable domain, with remaining parts taken from reference TRBV19 and TRBJ1-1, reads DGGITQSPKYLFRKEGQNVTLSCEQNLNHDAMYWYRQDPGQGLRLIYYSQIVNDFQKGDIAEGYSVSREKKESFPLTVTSAQKNPTAFYLCASSIGANTEAFFGQGTRLTVV.

V and J are TRBV19 and TRBJ2-5; D unresolved. The CDR3 has 14 residues. In germline, CDR1 is LNHDA, CDR2 SQIVND (reference sequence). The V end lost 5 bases, the J end lost 5 bases, and 15 bases lay between the germline ends. CDR3 sequence reads: CASSLLQDRETQYF. CDR3 nucleotides: TGTGCCAGTAGTCTCCTCCAGGATCGGGAGACCCAGTACTTC.

The gene calls are TRBV5-5 and TRBJ1-1; the match to TRBD1 covers 7 bases. The CDR3 spans 14 residues. Looked up from germline, CDR1 is SGHKS and CDR2 is YYEKEE (reference sequence). V shed 2 bases, J shed 5 bases, and the junction held 6 bases outside the gene matches. As DNA, the CDR3 is TGTGCCAGCAGCTTATGGACAGGTCAGACTGAAGCTTTCTTT. As protein: CASSLWTGQTEAFF.

The chain's CDR3 is CASSPGQGGTNEKLFF. As DNA, the CDR3 is TGTGCCAGTAGTCCGGGACAGGGTGGGACTAATGAAAAACTGTTTTTT. V and J are TRBV19 and TRBJ1-4; 9 bases are shared with TRBD1. Trimming took 5 bases from V and 2 from J; bases not matched to a gene: 6. This CDR3 has 16 residues. Germline lookup yields CDR1 LNHDA and CDR2 SQIVND (reference sequence). The whole variable domain, remainder taken from reference TRBV19 and TRBJ1-4, is DGGITQSPKYLFRKEGQNVTLSCEQNLNHDAMYWYRQDPGQGLRLIYYSQIVNDFQKGDIAEGYSVSREKKESFPLTVTSAQKNPTAFYLCASSPGQGGTNEKLFFGSGTQLSVL.